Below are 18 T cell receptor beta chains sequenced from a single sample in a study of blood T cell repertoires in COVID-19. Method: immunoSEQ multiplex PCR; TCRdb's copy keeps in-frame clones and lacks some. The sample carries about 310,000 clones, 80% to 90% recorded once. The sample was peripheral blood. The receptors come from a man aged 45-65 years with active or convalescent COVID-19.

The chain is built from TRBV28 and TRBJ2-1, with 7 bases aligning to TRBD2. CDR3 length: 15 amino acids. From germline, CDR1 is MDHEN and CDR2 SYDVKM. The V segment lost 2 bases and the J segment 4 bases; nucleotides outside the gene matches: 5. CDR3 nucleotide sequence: TGTGCCAGCAGTTTAAACGGGGAGGGGTACAATGAGCAGTTCTTC. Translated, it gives CASSLNGEGYNEQFF.

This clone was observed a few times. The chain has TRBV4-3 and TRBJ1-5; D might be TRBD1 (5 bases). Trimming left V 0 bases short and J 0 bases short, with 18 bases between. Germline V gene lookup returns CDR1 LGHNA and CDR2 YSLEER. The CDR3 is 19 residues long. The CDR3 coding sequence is TGCGCCAGCAGCCAAGATGCGGCAGGGTGGAGTTATAGCAATCAGCCCCAGCATTTT. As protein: CASSQDAAGWSYSNQPQHF.

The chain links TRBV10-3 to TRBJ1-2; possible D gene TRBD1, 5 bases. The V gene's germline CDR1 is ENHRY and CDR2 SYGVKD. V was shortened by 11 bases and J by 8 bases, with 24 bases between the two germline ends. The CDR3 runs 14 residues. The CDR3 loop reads CAVHSAAGMGGYTF. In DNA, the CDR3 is TGTGCCGTCCACTCGGCGGCAGGGATGGGCGGCTACACCTTC.

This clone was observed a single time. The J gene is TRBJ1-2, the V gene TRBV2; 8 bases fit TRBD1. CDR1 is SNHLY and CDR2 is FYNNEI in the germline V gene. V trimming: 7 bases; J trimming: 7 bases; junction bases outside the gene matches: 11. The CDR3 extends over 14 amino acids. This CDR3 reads CASTPVDRALGYTF. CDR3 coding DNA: TGTGCCAGCACCCCGGTGGACAGGGCTCTTGGCTACACCTTC.

The CDR3 region has the DNA TGTGCCAGCAGCCAAGTTGCGACAACTAATGAAAAACTGTTTTTT. Translated: CASSQVATTNEKLFF. This sequence joins TRBV3-1 (or the pseudogene TRBV3-2) and TRBJ1-4, with D unresolved. CDR3 length: 15 amino acids. Trimming stripped 1 base from V and 0 bases from J, with 6 bases between. Germline assignment: CDR1 LGHDT and CDR2 YNNKEL (reference sequence).

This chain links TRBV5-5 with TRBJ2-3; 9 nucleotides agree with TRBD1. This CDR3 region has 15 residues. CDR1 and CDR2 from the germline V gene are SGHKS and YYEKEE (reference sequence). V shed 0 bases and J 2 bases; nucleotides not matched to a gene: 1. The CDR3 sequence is CASSLGTGATDTQYF. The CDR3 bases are TGTGCCAGCAGCTTGGGGACAGGGGCCACAGATACGCAGTATTTT.

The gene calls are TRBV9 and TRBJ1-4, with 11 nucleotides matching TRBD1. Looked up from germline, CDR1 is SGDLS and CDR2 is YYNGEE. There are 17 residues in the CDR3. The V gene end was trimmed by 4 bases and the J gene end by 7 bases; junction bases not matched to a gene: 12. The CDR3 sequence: CASSPGTGGGVTEKLFF. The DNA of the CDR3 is TGTGCCAGCAGCCCCGGGACAGGGGGAGGTGTTACTGAAAAACTGTTTTTT.

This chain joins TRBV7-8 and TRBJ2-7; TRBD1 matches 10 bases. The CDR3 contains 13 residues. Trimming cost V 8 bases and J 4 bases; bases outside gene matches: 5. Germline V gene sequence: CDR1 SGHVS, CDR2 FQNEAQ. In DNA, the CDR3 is TGTGCCAGCCAGGACAGGGGGATGTACGAGCAGTACTTC. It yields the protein CASQDRGMYEQYF.

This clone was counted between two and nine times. The CDR3 is CASSQDLQDTYEQYF. The CDR3 bases are TGCGCCAGCAGCCAAGATCTTCAGGATACCTACGAGCAGTACTTC. The chain combines TRBV4-3 with TRBJ2-7; no firm D call. Between the trimmed V and J ends, which lost 0 bases and 2 bases, there was a span of 11 bases. The CDR3 sequence is 15 residues long. Germline CDR1 is LGHNA and CDR2 is YSLEER.

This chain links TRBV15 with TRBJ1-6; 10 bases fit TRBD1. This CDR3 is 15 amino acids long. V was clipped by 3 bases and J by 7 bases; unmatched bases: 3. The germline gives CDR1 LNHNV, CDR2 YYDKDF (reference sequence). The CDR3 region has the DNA TGTGCCACCAGCAGGGCGGGACAGGGGAATTCACCCCTCCACTTT. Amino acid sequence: CATSRAGQGNSPLHF.

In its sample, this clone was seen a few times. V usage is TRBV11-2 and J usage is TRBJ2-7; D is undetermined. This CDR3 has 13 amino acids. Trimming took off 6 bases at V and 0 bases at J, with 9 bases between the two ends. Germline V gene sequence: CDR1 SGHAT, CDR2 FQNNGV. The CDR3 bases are TGTGCCAGCAGTCCGACGGGCTCCTACGAGCAGTACTTC. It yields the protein CASSPTGSYEQYF.

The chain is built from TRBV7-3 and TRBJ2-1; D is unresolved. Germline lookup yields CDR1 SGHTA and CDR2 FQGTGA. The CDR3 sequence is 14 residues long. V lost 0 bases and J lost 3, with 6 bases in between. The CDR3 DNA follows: TGTGCCAGCAGCTTAACGGCTAGCTACAATGAGCAGTTCTTC. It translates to CASSLTASYNEQFF.

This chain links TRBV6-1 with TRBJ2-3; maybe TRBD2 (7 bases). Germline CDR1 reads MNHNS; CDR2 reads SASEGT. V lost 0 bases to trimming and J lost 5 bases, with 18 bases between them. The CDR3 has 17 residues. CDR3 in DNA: TGTGCCAGCAGTGAAGCGGGGGGGGGCGGAGCCCTAGATACGCAGTATTTT. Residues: CASSEAGGGGALDTQYF.

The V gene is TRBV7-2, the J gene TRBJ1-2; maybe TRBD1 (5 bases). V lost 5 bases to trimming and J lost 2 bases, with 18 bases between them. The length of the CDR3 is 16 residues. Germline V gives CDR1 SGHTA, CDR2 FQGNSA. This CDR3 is CASSPGTGTVNYGYTF. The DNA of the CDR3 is TGTGCCAGCAGCCCCGGAACAGGAACGGTCAACTATGGCTACACCTTC.

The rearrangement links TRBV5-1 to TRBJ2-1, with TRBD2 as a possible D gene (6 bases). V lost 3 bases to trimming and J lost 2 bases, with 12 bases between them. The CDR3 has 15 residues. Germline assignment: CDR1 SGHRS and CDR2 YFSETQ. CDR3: CASSYTGTAYNEQFF. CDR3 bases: TGCGCCAGCAGCTATACCGGGACTGCCTACAATGAGCAGTTCTTC.

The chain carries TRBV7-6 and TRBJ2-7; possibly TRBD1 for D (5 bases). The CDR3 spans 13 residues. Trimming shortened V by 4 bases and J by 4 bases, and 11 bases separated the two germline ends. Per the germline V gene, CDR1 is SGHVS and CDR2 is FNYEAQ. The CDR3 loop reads CASSSMTAYEQYF. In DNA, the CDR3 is TGTGCCAGCAGCTCCATGACAGCTTACGAGCAGTACTTC.

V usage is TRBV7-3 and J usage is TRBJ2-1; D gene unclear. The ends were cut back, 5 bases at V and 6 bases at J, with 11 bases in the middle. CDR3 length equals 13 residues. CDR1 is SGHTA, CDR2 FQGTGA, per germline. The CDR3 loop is CASSPPGLNEQFF. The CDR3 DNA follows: TGTGCCAGCAGCCCCCCTGGGCTCAATGAGCAGTTCTTC.

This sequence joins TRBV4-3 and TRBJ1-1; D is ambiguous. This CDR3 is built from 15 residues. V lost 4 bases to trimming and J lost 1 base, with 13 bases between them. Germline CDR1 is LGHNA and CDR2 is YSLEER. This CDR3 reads CASSPRRETNTEAFF. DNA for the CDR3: TGCGCCAGCAGCCCTAGGCGGGAAACGAACACTGAAGCTTTCTTT.